These T cell receptor beta chains were read from a single sample in a study of T cell repertoires in cytomegalovirus infection. TCRdb used MiXCR to reprocess the reads, holding one entry per CDR3 protein. This sample has roughly 990,000 distinct CDR3 sequences; about 33% occur once, and the top ten carry roughly 12%. No antigen has been assigned to these receptors. Sequencing used cultured CD8+ T cells from PBMCs, obtained from culture after CMV antigen stimulation. The source of these receptors is a human donor in good health (CMV status not recorded). Some clones in this sample may be carry-over from other donors' samples. Both conserved end residues are part of each CDR3. D genes are given only for firm matches. Expanded clones get a size class; other rows say once, few or many, or leave the size out.

D gene	clone size	V gene	J gene	CDR3 DNA	CDR3 protein
.	few	TRBV6-6	TRBJ2-3	TGTGCCAGCACCTTCCGCACAGATACGCAGTATTTT	CASTFRTDTQYF
.	.	TRBV28	TRBJ1-1	TGTGCCAGCAGGCCCCCGTCAGGGATCACTGAAGCTTTCTTT	CASRPPSGITEAFF
.	.	TRBV27	TRBJ2-1	TGTGCCAGCAGTTCGCCCTCCGGCCAGGGCTACAATGAGCAGTTCTTC	CASSSPSGQGYNEQFF
.	many	TRBV6-2/TRBV6-3	TRBJ1-5	TGTGCCAGCAGTTACGGGAAGCAGCCCCAGCATTTT	CASSYGKQPQHF
.	many	TRBV11-1	TRBJ2-3	TGTGCCAGCAGCCAAGAAGGGGCTAGCACAGATACGCAGTATTTT	CASSQEGASTDTQYF
TRBD2	many	TRBV7-8	TRBJ2-1	TGTGCCAGCAGTCAACCGGGACTAGCGTCAGCCAATGAGCAGTTCTTC	CASSQPGLASANEQFF
TRBD1	.	TRBV6-5	TRBJ1-1	TGTGCCAGCAGTTACCTCCTACCGGGACAGCGGAACACTGAAGCTTTCTTT	CASSYLLPGQRNTEAFF
.	.	TRBV2	TRBJ2-3	TGTGCCAGCAGTGAAGCGCCGACAGTGGATACGCAGTATTTT	CASSEAPTVDTQYF
.	.	TRBV27	TRBJ2-2	TGTGCCAGCAGTTTGGGGGTTAACGGGGAGCTGTTTTTT	CASSLGVNGELFF
.	few	TRBV6-2/TRBV6-3	TRBJ2-5	TGTGCCAGCAGTTACGGGGTGGAATGGTACTTC	CASSYGVEWYF
TRBD1	.	TRBV7-9	TRBJ1-2	TGTGCCAGCAGCTTCGCGGACAGGGGACACTATGGCTACACCTTC	CASSFADRGHYGYTF
TRBD1	.	TRBV27	TRBJ1-2	TGTGCCAGCAGTCCCGGACAGGGGGTGGGGTATGGCTACACCTTC	CASSPGQGVGYGYTF
.	many	TRBV7-6	TRBJ1-2	TGTGCCAGCAGCTTAGCGCTGGGGAGCTATGGCTACACCTTC	CASSLALGSYGYTF
.	many	TRBV7-8	TRBJ1-5	TGTGCCAGCAGCTTGAACAGCTATAGCAATCAGCCCCAGCATTTT	CASSLNSYSNQPQHF
.	.	TRBV19	TRBJ2-3	TGTGCCAGTAGTATAGATCAAGGCAGTAGCACAGATACGCAGTATTTT	CASSIDQGSSTDTQYF
.	many	TRBV7-6	TRBJ2-7	TGTGCCAGCAGCTTATTAACGGGGCCAGCCTACGAGCAGTACTTC	CASSLLTGPAYEQYF
.	.	TRBV20-1	TRBJ2-1	TGCAGTGCTTGGGGGGGCCGATACAATGAGCAGTTCTTC	CSAWGGRYNEQFF
TRBD1	few	TRBV27	TRBJ1-5	TGTGCCAGCAGTCCGGGACAGGGCTCGCGTCAGCCCCAGCATTTT	CASSPGQGSRQPQHF
.	.	TRBV10-3	TRBJ1-1	TGTGCCATCAGTGACGCAGCTAACACTGAAGCTTTCTTT	CAISDAANTEAFF
.	.	TRBV27	TRBJ1-6	TGTGCCAGCATGACTTCAGGGTTTACCTATAATTCACCCCTCCACTTT	CASMTSGFTYNSPLHF
.	many	TRBV5-6	TRBJ1-2	TGTGCCAGCAGCTTGTTCTACTTCCAGACGGGCTATGGCTACACCTTC	CASSLFYFQTGYGYTF
.	many	TRBV7-6	TRBJ2-3	TGTGCCAGCAGCTTCGGCAGGGGCGGCGATACGCAGTATTTT	CASSFGRGGDTQYF
.	.	TRBV4-1	TRBJ2-7	TGCGCCAGCAGCCAAGACAGGGGCTTGATCGAGCAGTACTTC	CASSQDRGLIEQYF
.	few	TRBV2	TRBJ2-4	TGTGCCAGCCGTGGGAACATTCAGTACTTC	CASRGNIQYF
.	many	TRBV27	TRBJ1-2	TGTGCCAGCAGTTTATCAGCCGGCAACTATGGCTACACCTTC	CASSLSAGNYGYTF
TRBD1	many	TRBV7-9	TRBJ1-1	TGTGCCAGCAGTTTGACAGGGACTGAAGCTTTCTTT	CASSLTGTEAFF
.	.	TRBV5-5	TRBJ2-1	TGTGTCAGCAGCTTGGGGGATACCTACAATGAGCAGTTCTTC	CVSSLGDTYNEQFF
.	.	TRBV7-9	TRBJ2-7	TGTGCCAGCAGCTTATCTCCTGTGGGCTCCTACGAGCAGTACTTC	CASSLSPVGSYEQYF
TRBD1	few	TRBV7-8	TRBJ1-2	TGTGCCAGCAGCTTAACGGACAGGGCCTTATACACCTTC	CASSLTDRALYTF
.	few	TRBV7-9	TRBJ2-1	TGTGCCAGCATCTGGGGACGTGAGCAGTTCTTC	CASIWGREQFF
TRBD2	.	TRBV9	TRBJ2-5	TGTGCCAGCAGCGTAGCTAGCGGGGGGGTTGCCTTC	CASSVASGGVAF
TRBD1	.	TRBV29-1	TRBJ2-2	TGCAGCGTTGAAGATACAGGGGTCCCCCTGATTCTAACCGTCGGGGAGCTGTTTTTT	CSVEDTGVPLILTVGELFF
TRBD1	few	TRBV10-3	TRBJ1-2	TGTGCCATCAGTGAGCTTGACAGGGAAGGGGCGGACTATGGCTACACCTTC	CAISELDREGADYGYTF
TRBD1	many	TRBV6-1	TRBJ1-2	TGTGCCAGCAGTATAGGGGACAGTACTACAGTCGGCTACACCTTC	CASSIGDSTTVGYTF
TRBD2	.	TRBV7-2	TRBJ2-7	TGTGCCAGCAGCCCGGGGACTAGCGGGGTCGAGCAGTACTTC	CASSPGTSGVEQYF
.	few	TRBV7-6	TRBJ1-1	TGTGCCAGCAGCTTAGTGTGGGGAGACAACACTGAAGCTTTCTTT	CASSLVWGDNTEAFF
.	few	TRBV6-1	TRBJ2-1	TGTGCCAGCAGTGAAGTTCCGGGACATGATTACAATGAGCAGTTCTTC	CASSEVPGHDYNEQFF
.	.	TRBV13	TRBJ1-5	TGTGCCACTTCGACCGGACGGAATCAGCCCCAGCATTTT	CATSTGRNQPQHF
TRBD2	.	TRBV20-1	TRBJ2-1	TGCAGTGCTAGTGAACCGGGACTAGCGGGTAGCTCCTACAATGAGCAGTTCTTC	CSASEPGLAGSSYNEQFF
.	.	TRBV6-2/TRBV6-3	TRBJ2-5	TGTGCCAGCAGTTCGGTTGGGTCAGTGCAGCAAGAGACCCAGTACTTC	CASSSVGSVQQETQYF
.	few	TRBV9	TRBJ2-2	TGTGCCAGCAGCGTAAGTCCGATGAACACCGGGGAGCTGTTTTTT	CASSVSPMNTGELFF
.	.	TRBV5-5	TRBJ2-1	TGTGCCAGCAGCAATATGCATGGCAATGAGCAGTTCTTC	CASSNMHGNEQFF
.	few	TRBV5-1	TRBJ1-1	TGCGCCAGCAGCTTGGCCTCAGGGATGAACACTGAAGCTTTCTTT	CASSLASGMNTEAFF
.	many	TRBV7-6	TRBJ2-3	TGTGCCACCGGGGACCCCGGGTGGGCAGATACGCAGTATTTT	CATGDPGWADTQYF